This T cell receptor (beta chain) was identified in a study of blood T cell repertoires in COVID-19. Turning to the study itself: Material from acute and convalescent COVID-19 was sourced from the United States, Italy and Spain. T cells, B-cell-depleted T cells, or PBMCs supplied cDNA or gDNA.

Seattle's cohort entered during active infection and was followed longitudinally. The ends were cut back, 3 bases at V and 4 bases at J, with 19 bases in the middle. Looked up from germline, CDR1 is MDHEN and CDR2 is SYDVKM. The CDR3 runs 18 residues. This clone was observed a single time. TCRdb keeps only in-frame clones here, not all; method: immunoSEQ multiplex PCR. The sample carries 260,000 or so clones, about four fifths recorded once. The gene calls are TRBV28 and TRBJ2-6; tentative D call: TRBD1 (5 bases). Sequenced sample: peripheral blood. The sequence derives from a woman of 80 years or more with COVID-19, enrolled during active disease. The CDR3 sequence: CASSFGPQRGGGANVLTF. As DNA, the CDR3 is TGTGCCAGCAGTTTCGGTCCCCAAAGGGGTGGCGGGGCCAACGTCCTGACTTTC.